The 25 T cell receptor beta chains presented below share a single source sample, sequenced in a study of OX40 agonist ivuxolimab in advanced cancers. Libraries were prepared by immunoSEQ multiplex PCR; TCRdb keeps only in-frame clonotypes and omits some of them. This sample has 20,000 or so clones, with approximately 90% found just once. The input for sequencing was CD4+ or CD8+ T cells sorted from blood, taken in a trial of the OX40 agonist ivuxolimab. These receptors all come from an adult with an advanced solid tumor such as melanoma, head and neck, liver or kidney cancer.

This clone has a handful of counts. The rearrangement joins TRBV29-1 to TRBJ1-1; 9 nucleotides agree with TRBD1. Germline loops: CDR1 SQVTM, CDR2 ANQGSEA. Trimming cost V 6 bases and J 2 bases; bases outside gene matches: 1. The CDR3 sequence is 12 residues long. The CDR3 DNA is TGCAGCGTGGGACAGGGAAACACTGAAGCTTTCTTT. Translated: CSVGQGNTEAFF.

The V call is TRBV18, the J call TRBJ2-3; 8 bases agree with TRBD1. CDR3 length equals 15 residues. Germline CDR1 is KGHSH and CDR2 is LQKENI. Germline trimming cut 5 bases from V and 2 bases from J; bases unmatched to any gene: 6. This chain's CDR3 is CASSSSGGYTDTQYF. For the CDR3, the DNA is TGTGCCAGCTCATCATCAGGGGGCTACACAGATACGCAGTATTTT.

The rearrangement joins TRBV5-6 to TRBJ1-5, with D unclear. The ends were cut back, 0 bases at V and 3 bases at J, with 4 bases in the middle. Germline V gene lookup returns CDR1 SGHDT and CDR2 YYEEEE. The CDR3 is made up of 13 amino acids. This CDR3 reads CASSLGDNQPQHF. For the CDR3, the DNA is TGTGCCAGCAGCTTGGGAGACAATCAGCCCCAGCATTTT.

The chain carries TRBV7-9 and TRBJ1-1; D is ambiguous. V lost 5 bases and J 1 base, leaving 14 bases between the germline ends. The CDR3 spans 15 residues. Germline V lookup: CDR1 SEHNR, CDR2 FQNEAQ (reference sequence). The CDR3 loop is CASSADGNRNTEAFF. The DNA for the CDR3 is TGTGCCAGCAGCGCTGACGGAAATAGGAACACTGAAGCTTTCTTT.

V and J are TRBV6-1 and TRBJ1-1; weak D call: TRBD1 (5 bases). Trimming took off 8 bases at V and 1 base at J, with 14 bases between the two ends. Germline V CDR1 and CDR2: MNHNS, SASEGT. The length of the CDR3 is 14 residues. The DNA of the CDR3 is TGTGCCAGCCGAGAGGGGATGGCGAACACTGAAGCTTTCTTT. Encoded protein: CASREGMANTEAFF.

This clone has only one observation. The chain employs TRBV9 and TRBJ2-7; D is uncertain. Germline V gives CDR1 SGDLS, CDR2 YYNGEE. The V gene lost 0 bases and the J gene lost 2 bases, with 9 bases spanning the gap. The CDR3 loop spans 14 amino acids. CDR3 bases: TGTGCCAGCAGCGTAGGGGTGGATCCCTACGAGCAGTACTTC. As protein: CASSVGVDPYEQYF.

The chain is built from TRBV11-1 and TRBJ2-7; 7 positions agree with TRBD2. Germline V gene data show CDR1 as SGHAT and CDR2 as FQDESV (reference sequence). The CDR3 consists of 14 residues. The trim removed 3 bases at V and 4 bases at J, leaving 6 bases unmatched. The CDR3 nucleotides read TGTGCCAGCAGCTTGGGGGGGGAGCGGTACGAGCAGTACTTC. This codes for CASSLGGERYEQYF.

V usage is TRBV11-2 and J usage is TRBJ2-1, with 8 bases identical to TRBD2. This CDR3 spans 15 amino acids. Germline values: CDR1 SGHAT, CDR2 FQNNGV. V was clipped by 7 bases and J by 7 bases; unmatched bases: 12. This CDR3 reads CASTPRRASGNEQFF. Here the CDR3 DNA reads TGTGCCAGCACCCCCCGGAGGGCTAGCGGGAATGAGCAGTTCTTC.

Only one count was recorded for this clone. V and J are TRBV28 and TRBJ1-1, with a tentative D call TRBD1 (5 bases). Deletions cut 3 bases from V and 4 bases from J, with 15 bases between. CDR1 is MDHEN and CDR2 is SYDVKM in the germline V gene. This CDR3 is built from 15 residues. CDR3 coding DNA: TGTGCCAGCAGTTTGAGGGCAGGGTTGCGCACTGAAGCTTTCTTT. It yields the protein CASSLRAGLRTEAFF. Drawing the rest from reference TRBV28 and TRBJ1-1, the complete variable domain is DVKVTQSSRYLVKRTGEKVFLECVQDMDHENMFWYRQDPGLGLRLIYFSYDVKMKEKGDIPEGYSVSREKKERFSLILESASTNQTSMYLCASSLRAGLRTEAFFGQGTRLTVV.

V usage is TRBV6-5 and J usage is TRBJ1-1; D is unresolved. The CDR3 contains 11 residues. V shed 4 bases and J shed 4 bases, with 4 bases lying between them. From germline, CDR1 is MNHEY and CDR2 SVGAGI. Here the CDR3 DNA reads TGTGCCAGCAGTTGGGGCACTGAAGCTTTCTTT. Its protein is CASSWGTEAFF.

The chain carries TRBV19 and TRBJ1-5, with D unclear. Germline CDR1 reads LNHDA; CDR2 reads SQIVND (reference sequence). The ends were cut back, 7 bases at V and 0 bases at J, with 13 bases in the middle. This CDR3 comprises 15 residues. The CDR3 region is CASTPGGNSNQPQHF. CDR3 DNA: TGTGCCAGTACCCCCGGCGGAAATAGCAATCAGCCCCAGCATTTT.

DNA of the CDR3: TGTGCCAGCAGGGACGGAGGGGGCAATCAGCCCCAGCATTTT. As protein: CASRDGGGNQPQHF. V gene TRBV25-1 combines with J gene TRBJ1-5, with D tentatively TRBD1 (5 bases). The CDR3 totals 14 residues. The germline gives CDR1 MGHDK, CDR2 SYGVNS. Trimming left V 6 bases short and J 2 bases short, with 11 bases between.

This rearrangement joins TRBV6-5 to TRBJ1-4; possible D gene TRBD1, 5 bases. CDR3 length: 16 residues. Germline lookup yields CDR1 MNHEY and CDR2 SVGAGI. The V end lost 0 bases, the J end lost 6 bases, and 14 bases lay between the germline ends. The CDR3 region is CASSYSIWRGDEKLFF. In DNA form, the CDR3 reads TGTGCCAGCAGTTACTCGATTTGGAGAGGGGATGAAAAACTGTTTTTT.

This clone has just a few counts. The chain uses TRBV6-1 and TRBJ1-6; no clear D gene. The CDR3 loop spans 11 amino acids. Per germline, CDR1 MNHNS and CDR2 SASEGT. Trimming removed 6 bases from V and 8 bases from J, with 5 bases in between. In nucleotides, the CDR3 is TGTGCCAGCAGAGTAGATTCACCCCTCCACTTT. It codes for CASRVDSPLHF.

This sequence joins TRBV5-1 and TRBJ2-5; 8 bases line up with TRBD1. The CDR3 covers 15 residues. Germline CDR1 SGHRS, CDR2 YFSETQ. V shed 1 base and J 2 bases; nucleotides not matched to a gene: 4. CDR3 coding DNA: TGCGCCAGCAGCTTGAATCGGGACAGGCAAGAGACCCAGTACTTC. Amino acids: CASSLNRDRQETQYF. The whole variable domain, remainder taken from reference TRBV5-1 and TRBJ2-5, is KAGVTQTPRYLIKTRGQQVTLSCSPISGHRSVSWYQQTPGQGLQFLFEYFSETQRNKGNFPGRFSGRQFSNSRSEMNVSTLELGDSALYLCASSLNRDRQETQYFGPGTRLLVL.

The rearrangement joins TRBV6-1 to TRBJ2-7, with a weak D call TRBD1 (6 bases). Germline lookup yields CDR1 MNHNS and CDR2 SASEGT. The V and J ends lost 4 bases and 3 bases respectively, with 13 bases between them. CDR3 length equals 14 residues. The CDR3 coding sequence is TGTGCCAGCAGTGCCTTAGGACAGAGCTACGAGCAGTACTTC. The encoded protein is CASSALGQSYEQYF.

This rearrangement joins TRBV4-1 to TRBJ2-1; weak D call: TRBD1 (6 bases). This CDR3 has 12 residues. The germline CDR1 and CDR2 sequences are MGHRA and YSYEKL. V was trimmed by 3 bases and J by 11 bases, leaving 11 bases between them. The CDR3 is CASSQSGTKQFF. The CDR3, as DNA: TGCGCCAGCAGCCAGTCCGGGACAAAGCAGTTCTTC.

The chain couples TRBV5-6 to TRBJ2-5, with a tentative D call TRBD1 (5 bases). Germline CDR1 and CDR2: SGHDT and YYEEEE. V lost 4 bases, J lost 1 base, and 11 bases lay in between. CDR3 size: 14 residues. The CDR3 is CASSLGQTQETQYF. CDR3 nucleotides: TGTGCCAGCAGCCTCGGACAAACCCAAGAGACCCAGTACTTC. The full variable domain, in which reference TRBV5-6 and TRBJ2-5 provide the parts outside the CDR3, is DAGVTQSPTHLIKTRGQQVTLRCSPKSGHDTVSWYQQALGQGPQFIFQYYEEEERQRGNFPDRFSGHQFPNYSSELNVNALLLGDSALYLCASSLGQTQETQYFGPGTRLLVL.

This chain uses TRBV6-6 with TRBJ2-7; D gene ambiguous. The CDR3 consists of 14 residues. Germline-derived CDR1 and CDR2 are MNHNY and SVGAGI (reference sequence). Trimming cost V 2 bases and J 5 bases, with 13 bases left between them. The CDR3 bases are TGTGCCAGCAGTTACGTTCGTGTGACCGACGAGCAGTACTTC. Its translation: CASSYVRVTDEQYF.

The rearrangement uses TRBV18 and TRBJ2-3, with D possibly matching TRBD1 (5 bases). V lost 0 bases and J lost 2, with 9 bases in between. The length of the CDR3 is 15 residues. Germline V gene lookup returns CDR1 KGHSH and CDR2 LQKENI. This CDR3 reads CASSPPQGDTDTQYF. The CDR3, as DNA: TGTGCCAGCTCACCACCGCAGGGTGACACAGATACGCAGTATTTT.

The rearrangement links TRBV27 to TRBJ2-7; D might be TRBD1 or TRBD2, each matching 5 bases. The V end lost 3 bases, the J end lost 3 bases, and 15 bases lay between the germline ends. Per germline, CDR1 MNHEY and CDR2 SMNVEV (reference sequence). There are 15 residues in the CDR3. The CDR3: CASSFGGPSFYEQYF. CDR3 in DNA: TGTGCCAGCAGTTTTGGGGGACCGTCATTCTACGAGCAGTACTTC.

This clone has only a few counts. The chain has TRBV18 and TRBJ1-6, with a tentative D call TRBD1 (5 bases). With 2 bases removed from V and 7 bases from J, the gap between germline ends came to 12 bases. From germline, CDR1 is KGHSH and CDR2 LQKENI. The CDR3 has 15 amino acids. Here the CDR3 DNA reads TGTGCCAGCTCACCATTCACAGGCGAAAATTCACCCCTCCACTTT. This gives the protein CASSPFTGENSPLHF. The variable domain in full, with the rest retrieved from reference TRBV18 and TRBJ1-6, is NAGVMQNPRHLVRRRGQEARLRCSPMKGHSHVYWYRQLPEEGLKFMVYLQKENIIDESGMPKERFSAEFPKEGPSILRIQQVVRGDSAAYFCASSPFTGENSPLHFGNGTRLTVT.

The chain couples TRBV27 to TRBJ2-1; 8 bases align to TRBD1. Germline assignment: CDR1 MNHEY and CDR2 SMNVEV (reference sequence). The CDR3 covers 15 residues. V shed 6 bases, J shed 4 bases, and the junction held 8 bases outside the gene matches. The CDR3 nucleotides are TGTGCCAGCAGAGTCCGACAGGGGAGGTACAATGAGCAGTTCTTC. Translation gives CASRVRQGRYNEQFF.

This clone has a handful of counts. The chain carries TRBV7-6 and TRBJ1-1; D gene uncertain. The CDR3 is 14 residues long. Trimming stripped 5 bases from V and 3 bases from J, with 13 bases between. Germline V CDR1 and CDR2: SGHVS, FNYEAQ. Here the CDR3 DNA reads TGTGCCAGCAGCCGACTAATCGAGGACACTGAAGCTTTCTTT. As protein: CASSRLIEDTEAFF.

Remarks on this clone: A single base is all that separates this from a far larger clone, so a read error is likely. The chain combines TRBV7-9 with TRBJ2-1, with 8 bases lining up with TRBD2. The CDR3 is 13 amino acids. Germline V gene sequence: CDR1 SEHNR, CDR2 FQNEAQ (reference sequence). V dropped 5 bases and J dropped 4; count of bases not matched to a gene: 1. CDR3 residues: CASSPGGYNEQFF. CDR3 nucleotide sequence: TGTGCCAGCAGCCCGGGGGGGTACAATGAGCAGTTCTTC.